This is a list of T cell receptor beta chains from one sample in a study of control samples from healthy donors and cancer patients. Profiled with immunoSEQ multiplex PCR; TCRdb holds only in-frame clones, not every one. The sample includes over 100,000 clones, more than 70% seen only once; the top ten take about 3.2%. The sequenced sample was blood. These receptors were obtained from a man in his forties in good health. Both conserved end residues are part of each CDR3. D genes are given only for firm matches. Where a row states a size, it is once, few, many or the class of an expanded clone; other rows omit it.

>TRBV19|TRBJ2-1|.|.
CASSYGVQEQFF
TGTGCCAGTAGTTATGGGGTCCAGGAGCAGTTCTTC
>TRBV4-2|TRBJ2-7|once|TRBD2
CASSQGGGAYEQYF
TGTGCCAGCAGCCAAGGCGGGGGGGCCTACGAGCAGTACTTC
>TRBV3-1/TRBV3-2|TRBJ1-6|.|.
CASSQGGSNSPLHF
TGTGCCAGCAGCCAGGGTGGCAGTAATTCACCCCTCCACTTT
>TRBV6-5|TRBJ2-2|once|.
CASSPSHTGELFF
TGTGCCAGCAGTCCGTCCCATACCGGGGAGCTGTTTTTT
>TRBV6-6|TRBJ1-6|.|.
CASGDVTPVGNSPLHF
TGTGCCAGTGGCGACGTCACACCCGTCGGAAATTCACCCCTCCACTTT
>TRBV28|TRBJ1-6|.|.
CASSPDPTPLHF
TGTGCCAGCAGCCCCGACCCGACACCCCTCCACTTT
>TRBV29-1|TRBJ2-5|.|TRBD1
CSVGQGTGWTQYF
TGCAGCGTGGGACAGGGGACAGGGTGGACCCAGTACTTC
>TRBV19|TRBJ1-5|.|.
CASTQSGTPYQPQHF
TGTGCCAGTACTCAATCCGGGACACCCTATCAGCCCCAGCATTTT
>TRBV9|TRBJ2-7|.|.
CASTEKPGTGEQYF
TGTGCCAGCACCGAAAAGCCCGGGACGGGGGAGCAGTACTTC
>TRBV7-2|TRBJ2-7|.|TRBD2
CASSETSGAYSYEQYF
TGTGCCAGCAGCGAAACTAGCGGGGCCTACTCCTACGAGCAGTACTTC
>TRBV15|TRBJ2-1|.|TRBD1
CATSRDRDRGRNEQFF
TGTGCCACCAGCAGAGACCGGGACAGGGGACGCAATGAGCAGTTCTTC
>TRBV28|TRBJ2-1|.|.
CASWGNEQFF
TGTGCCAGCTGGGGCAATGAGCAGTTCTTC
>TRBV9|TRBJ2-5|.|.
CASNRQEQETQYF
TGTGCCAGCAACCGACAGGAGCAAGAGACCCAGTACTTC
>TRBV30|TRBJ1-1|.|.
CAWAVQRNTEAFF
TGTGCCTGGGCGGTACAGAGGAACACTGAAGCTTTCTTT
>TRBV9|TRBJ2-1|few|TRBD2
CASSSPGGLAVDGSYNEQFF
TGTGCCAGCAGCTCCCCAGGGGGACTAGCGGTGGATGGGTCCTACAATGAGCAGTTCTTC
>TRBV7-9|TRBJ1-2|.|.
CASSDPILGARRGYTF
TGTGCCAGCAGCGATCCCATACTGGGGGCTCGTCGGGGCTACACCTTC
>TRBV9|TRBJ2-7|.|.
CASSVADHYEQYF
TGTGCCAGCAGCGTAGCGGACCACTACGAGCAGTACTTC
>TRBV6-2/TRBV6-3|TRBJ1-5|.|.
CASSRGDQPQHF
TGTGCCAGCAGCCGCGGCGATCAGCCCCAGCATTTT
>TRBV6-1|TRBJ2-7|.|.
CASSEEGGLYEQYF
TGTGCCAGCAGTGAAGAGGGCGGACTTTACGAGCAGTACTTC
>TRBV5-1|TRBJ2-5|.|.
CASSLEETQYF
TGCGCCAGCAGCTTGGAAGAGACCCAGTACTTC
>TRBV6-5|TRBJ2-1|once|.
CASTPAGGQYEQFF
TGTGCCAGCACCCCGGCAGGGGGGCAATATGAGCAGTTCTTC
>TRBV30|TRBJ2-6|.|.
CAWSVQGVFYSGANVLTF
TGTGCCTGGAGTGTACAAGGAGTCTTCTATTCTGGGGCCAACGTCCTGACTTTC
>TRBV7-8|TRBJ2-5|.|TRBD1
CASKGAVGETQYF
TGTGCCAGCAAGGGGGCAGTAGGGGAGACCCAGTACTTC
>TRBV29-1|TRBJ2-3|.|.
CSVAEGTDTQYF
TGCAGCGTTGCGGAGGGCACAGATACGCAGTATTTT
>TRBV4-1|TRBJ1-6|.|TRBD1
CASSQEPGQIPNSPLHF
TGCGCCAGCAGCCAAGAACCGGGACAGATACCTAATTCACCCCTCCACTTT
>TRBV18|TRBJ1-3|once|.
CASSSWSSGNTIYF
TGTGCCAGCTCTTCATGGAGCTCTGGAAACACCATATATTTT
>TRBV4-1|TRBJ1-6|.|.
CASSQDFGDAYNSPLHF
TGCGCCAGCAGCCAAGATTTCGGGGACGCCTATAATTCACCCCTCCACTTT
>TRBV5-6|TRBJ1-1|.|.
CASSLEGVSTEAFF
TGTGCCAGCAGCTTAGAAGGGGTTAGCACTGAAGCTTTCTTT
>TRBV5-8|TRBJ2-2|.|TRBD2
CASSHGTRNTGELFF
TGTGCCAGCAGCCACGGGACTAGAAACACCGGGGAGCTGTTTTTT
>TRBV7-3|TRBJ1-2|.|TRBD1
CASSPGQGQNYGYTF
TGTGCCAGCAGCCCGGGACAGGGTCAAAACTATGGCTACACCTTC
>TRBV6-6|TRBJ1-1|.|.
CASSYSGGTEAFF
TGTGCCAGCAGTTACTCGGGGGGCACTGAAGCTTTCTTT
>TRBV7-8|TRBJ1-3|.|.
CAILKGNTIYF
TGTGCCATCCTTAAAGGAAACACCATATATTTT
>TRBV27|TRBJ2-2|.|.
CASSLRQGTGELFF
TGTGCCAGCAGTTTAAGGCAGGGGACCGGGGAGCTGTTTTTT
>TRBV27|TRBJ1-5|.|TRBD1
CASSSSPGTVGNQPQHF
TGTGCCAGCAGCTCAAGTCCCGGGACAGTAGGCAATCAGCCCCAGCATTTT
>TRBV2|TRBJ1-5|few|.
CASSESNSNQPQHF
TGTGCCAGCAGTGAATCGAATAGCAATCAGCCCCAGCATTTT
>TRBV27|TRBJ1-1|.|.
CASSTHGQLNTEAFF
TGTGCCAGCAGTACCCACGGACAACTGAACACTGAAGCTTTCTTT
>TRBV5-4|TRBJ2-5|.|.
CASSSQGEETQYF
TGTGCCAGCAGCTCTCAGGGTGAGGAGACCCAGTACTTC
>TRBV3-1/TRBV3-2|TRBJ1-2|once|.
CASSQVGGNYGYTF
TGTGCCAGCAGCCAAGTGGGAGGGAACTATGGCTACACCTTC
>TRBV7-8|TRBJ1-1|.|TRBD1
CASSHSSGGANTEAFF
TGTGCCAGCAGCCATTCGTCAGGGGGCGCGAACACTGAAGCTTTCTTT
>TRBV15|TRBJ2-1|.|TRBD2
CATSRGGRGGAYNEQFF
TGTGCCACCAGCAGAGGCGGGAGGGGGGGTGCCTACAATGAGCAGTTCTTC
>TRBV7-6|TRBJ2-5|.|.
CASSSTRGQETQYF
TGTGCCAGCAGCTCCACGCGGGGCCAAGAGACCCAGTACTTC
>TRBV1|TRBJ2-3|.|.
CTSSPSLGLAGDRTDTQYF
TGCACCAGCAGCCCTTCCCTTGGGCTAGCGGGGGATCGGACAGATACGCAGTATTTT
>TRBV9|TRBJ2-1|.|.
CASSPGVGSYNEQFF
TGTGCCAGCAGCCCCGGAGTGGGCTCCTACAATGAGCAGTTCTTC
>TRBV3-1/TRBV3-2|TRBJ2-1|.|.
CASSQDWENNEQFF
TGTGCCAGCAGCCAAGATTGGGAGAACAATGAGCAGTTCTTC
>TRBV3-1/TRBV3-2|TRBJ2-7|.|.
CASSSRLGEQYF
TGTGCCAGCAGCTCCCGACTAGGCGAGCAGTACTTC
>TRBV7-6|TRBJ2-3|.|TRBD2
CASSSMTSVTDTQYF
TGTGCCAGCAGCTCTATGACTAGCGTCACAGATACGCAGTATTTT
>TRBV27|TRBJ2-7|once|.
CASSQYSPGRSSYEQYF
TGTGCCAGCAGTCAATATTCGCCGGGACGGAGCTCCTACGAGCAGTACTTC
>TRBV30|TRBJ2-1|.|TRBD1
CAWSVRQGGSFSNEQFF
TGTGCCTGGAGTGTCCGACAGGGGGGATCCTTTTCCAATGAGCAGTTCTTC
>TRBV29-1|TRBJ2-4|.|TRBD1
CSVATGGRAKNIQYF
TGCAGCGTCGCTACAGGGGGCCGGGCCAAAAACATTCAGTACTTC
>TRBV7-6|TRBJ1-2|once|TRBD1
CASSQAGQGFPNYGYTF
TGTGCCAGCAGCCAGGCGGGACAGGGGTTTCCTAACTATGGCTACACCTTC
>TRBV6-6|TRBJ1-5|.|TRBD1
CASSLRTGANSYSNQPQHF
TGTGCCAGCAGTCTACGGACAGGGGCCAACTCATATAGCAATCAGCCCCAGCATTTT
>TRBV4-1|TRBJ2-1|.|.
CASSRDFGLGEQFF
TGCGCCAGCAGCCGGGATTTCGGGTTGGGTGAGCAGTTCTTC
>TRBV5-8|TRBJ2-5|.|.
CASSRQQETQYF
TGTGCCAGCAGTCGACAGCAAGAGACCCAGTACTTC
>TRBV15|TRBJ2-3|.|TRBD1
CATSRGGQGGTDTQYF
TGTGCCACCAGCAGAGGAGGACAGGGTGGCACAGATACGCAGTATTTT
>TRBV24-1|TRBJ2-1|once|.
CATSEFRDSRGYNEQFF
TGTGCCACCAGTGAGTTTCGGGACTCCCGGGGGTACAATGAGCAGTTCTTC
>TRBV11-3|TRBJ1-1|.|.
CASSLRGMNAEAFF
TGTGCCAGCAGCTTACGGGGGATGAACGCTGAAGCTTTCTTT
>TRBV18|TRBJ2-7|.|TRBD2
CASSIAGGSYEQYF
TGTGCCAGCTCAATAGCGGGGGGGTCCTACGAGCAGTACTTC
>TRBV7-9|TRBJ1-1|once|.
CASSRQGMNTEAFF
TGTGCCAGCAGCCGGCAGGGGATGAACACTGAAGCTTTCTTT
>TRBV2|TRBJ1-6|.|.
CASSEARQYNSPLHF
TGTGCCAGCAGTGAAGCGCGGCAGTATAATTCACCCCTCCACTTT